This note documents a single T cell receptor beta chain sequence. Antigen: not known. The CDR3 is 15 residues long. Germline-derived CDR1 and CDR2 are SGHTA and FQGNSA. Between the trimmed V and J ends, which lost 3 bases and 2 bases, there was a span of 14 bases. These data belong to a study of shared clonotypes between healthy human individuals. The overall study: Aged 18 to 49, the donors were a couple of women and three men.

Some clones are missing from TCRdb's copy, which holds only in-frame ones; the method was immunoSEQ multiplex PCR. The data show fewer than 3 million clones, with about nine tenths seen just once and about 0.36% held by the top ten. Study-level findings and limits: Relative to clonotypes present in all four donors, those not shared had lower generation probabilities.

The sample taken for sequencing was naive CD4+ T cells from PBMCs. Documented subset: CD45RA+ positively selected. This clonotype was sampled from a young man in good health. Some clones in this sample may be carry-over from other donors' samples. The chain couples TRBV7-2 to TRBJ2-7; D might be TRBD2 (6 bases). CDR3 nucleotide sequence: TGTGCCAGCAGCTTTAGTGGTGGAGGGCCCTACGAGCAGTACTTC. It codes for CASSFSGGGPYEQYF.